This is a list of T cell receptor beta chains from one sample in a study of blood T cell repertoires in COVID-19. Profiling relied on immunoSEQ multiplex PCR, and the TCRdb table lists in-frame clones only, not all of them. Among around 64,000 clones, around 88% were seen once, and the ten largest hold 15% to 20%. Sequencing was carried out using peripheral blood. All receptors derive from a woman older than 75 with acute or convalescent COVID-19. Each CDR3 is given with its conserved first and last residue. The order of the fields is V gene, J gene, clone size, D gene, CDR3 DNA, CDR3 protein. A D gene is named only where the DNA matches it firmly. Expanded clones are given a class, and other clones once, few, many or no size at all.

>TRBV28|TRBJ1-2|NA|NA
TGTGCCAGCAGCCCACAGGTTATCTCCTATGGCTACACCTTC
CASSPQVISYGYTF
>TRBV9|TRBJ1-1|NA|NA
TGTGCCAGCAGCGGGGTGGGGCAGGTGAACACTGAAGCTTTCTTT
CASSGVGQVNTEAFF
>TRBV7-2|TRBJ1-1|NA|TRBD1
TGTGCCAGCAGCAAACAGGGGTTGAACACTGAAGCTTTCTTT
CASSKQGLNTEAFF
>TRBV28|TRBJ1-1|NA|TRBD1
TGTGCCAGCGGTCTTACGGGACAGGGGTTTAGTGGTGAAGCTTTCTTT
CASGLTGQGFSGEAFF
>TRBV19|TRBJ2-1|NA|NA
TGTGCCAGTAGAACCGACAGAAGCTCCTACAATGAGCAGTTCTTC
CASRTDRSSYNEQFF
>TRBV6-4|TRBJ1-4|NA|NA
TGTGCCAGCAGCCCCTCTTCTGGGGAGGCGAATGAAAAACTGTTTTTT
CASSPSSGEANEKLFF
>TRBV6-1|TRBJ1-5|NA|NA
TGTGCCAGCAGTGTATCATCAACTCGGGTCCTAGATCAGCCCCAGCATTTT
CASSVSSTRVLDQPQHF
>TRBV4-1|TRBJ1-1|NA|NA
TGCGCCAGCAGCCAAGAAAGGACAGTGAACACTGAAGCTTTCTTT
CASSQERTVNTEAFF
>TRBV5-4|TRBJ2-1|few|NA
TGTGCCAGCAGCTTAGGAGGGACAGACTTGGATGTCTTC
CASSLGGTDLDVF
>TRBV27|TRBJ1-2|once|TRBD1
TGTGCCAGCACCCGGACAGGGGCCTATGGCTACACCTTC
CASTRTGAYGYTF
>TRBV4-1|TRBJ2-1|NA|NA
TGCGCCAGCAGCAAGACCCGACTAGTAGGTGAGCAGTTCTTC
CASSKTRLVGEQFF
>TRBV6-5|TRBJ1-1|NA|NA
TGTGCCAGCAGTTACTCGCGTCAGGGATGGACTGAAGCTTTCTTT
CASSYSRQGWTEAFF
>TRBV11-2|TRBJ2-2|NA|TRBD2
TGTGCCAGCTGCCCCGGGACTAGGGACACCGGGGAGCTGTTTTTT
CASCPGTRDTGELFF
>TRBV18|TRBJ2-7|NA|NA
TGTGCCAGCTCACCGTATATCACGGGGGTAGGGGTCCCCTACGAGCAGTACTTC
CASSPYITGVGVPYEQYF
>TRBV19|TRBJ1-1|NA|TRBD1
TGTGCCACCGGAGACAGGGGCTACACTGAAGCTTTCTTT
CATGDRGYTEAFF
>TRBV2|TRBJ2-2|NA|TRBD2
TGTGCCAGCAGGGAACTAGCGGGGGGCACCGGGGAGCTGTTTTTT
CASRELAGGTGELFF
>TRBV2|TRBJ2-2|NA|TRBD2
TGTGCCAGCGGAAGCGGGACGAACACCGGGGAGCTGTTTTTT
CASGSGTNTGELFF
>TRBV5-6|TRBJ1-2|once|NA
TGTGCCAGCAGCTCTCTATCGGACAGTCGGCGGGCTAACTATGGCTACACCTTC
CASSSLSDSRRANYGYTF
>TRBV6-5|TRBJ2-5|NA|TRBD2
TGTGCCAGCAGGGTAGCGGGGGGCCAAGAGACCCAGTACTTC
CASRVAGGQETQYF